Detailed here is one T cell receptor beta chain. The source of the sample is a study of blood T cell repertoires in COVID-19. Study summary: T cells, B-cell-depleted T cells, or PBMCs supplied cDNA or gDNA.

The CDR3 length is 15 residues. From germline, CDR1 is SGHTA and CDR2 FQGTGA. V was clipped by 4 bases and J by 4 bases, with 14 bases between them. Authors' analysis steps: Reference gene primer amplification gave estimated nucleated cell counts. TCRdb's copy holds only in-frame clones and misses some; the assay was immunoSEQ multiplex PCR. Clone size and the V and J calls come from that table; the DNA yielded D and trimming. The sample comprises under 30,000 clones, roughly nine tenths of which are singletons, and 15% to 20% rests with the top ten. Source material: peripheral blood. This chain connects TRBV7-3 to TRBJ2-1; the D gene is possibly TRBD2 (6 bases). The TCR was taken from a human donor in a cohort sampled during active COVID-19. Written as DNA, the CDR3 is TGTGCCAGCAGCTCCGGGGTTAGCGGATACAATGAGCAGTTCTTC. Residues: CASSSGVSGYNEQFF.